This T cell receptor beta chain was retrieved from a study of blood T cell repertoires in COVID-19. Study background: PBMCs, B-cell-depleted T cells, or T cells provided the cDNA or gDNA that made up the material.

The CDR3 has 12 amino acids. Germline CDR1 is MNHNY and CDR2 is SVGAGI (reference sequence). V was clipped by 5 bases and J by 7 bases, with 9 bases between them. In the study's own analysis: Using reference gene primer amplification, nucleated cell counts were estimated. Clones were sequenced by immunoSEQ multiplex PCR, and TCRdb holds only the in-frame ones, with some missing. V and J calls and clone size follow that table, whereas D and trimming were derived from the DNA. This table holds about 200,000 clones, approximately 85% found once. This TCR came from a woman older than 75 with acute or convalescent COVID-19. The chain uses TRBV6-6 and TRBJ1-3; TRBD1 might be the D (6 bases). Sequenced material: peripheral blood. The CDR3 region is CASSDRKNTIYF. In DNA, the CDR3 is TGTGCCAGCAGTGACAGGAAGAACACCATATATTTT.